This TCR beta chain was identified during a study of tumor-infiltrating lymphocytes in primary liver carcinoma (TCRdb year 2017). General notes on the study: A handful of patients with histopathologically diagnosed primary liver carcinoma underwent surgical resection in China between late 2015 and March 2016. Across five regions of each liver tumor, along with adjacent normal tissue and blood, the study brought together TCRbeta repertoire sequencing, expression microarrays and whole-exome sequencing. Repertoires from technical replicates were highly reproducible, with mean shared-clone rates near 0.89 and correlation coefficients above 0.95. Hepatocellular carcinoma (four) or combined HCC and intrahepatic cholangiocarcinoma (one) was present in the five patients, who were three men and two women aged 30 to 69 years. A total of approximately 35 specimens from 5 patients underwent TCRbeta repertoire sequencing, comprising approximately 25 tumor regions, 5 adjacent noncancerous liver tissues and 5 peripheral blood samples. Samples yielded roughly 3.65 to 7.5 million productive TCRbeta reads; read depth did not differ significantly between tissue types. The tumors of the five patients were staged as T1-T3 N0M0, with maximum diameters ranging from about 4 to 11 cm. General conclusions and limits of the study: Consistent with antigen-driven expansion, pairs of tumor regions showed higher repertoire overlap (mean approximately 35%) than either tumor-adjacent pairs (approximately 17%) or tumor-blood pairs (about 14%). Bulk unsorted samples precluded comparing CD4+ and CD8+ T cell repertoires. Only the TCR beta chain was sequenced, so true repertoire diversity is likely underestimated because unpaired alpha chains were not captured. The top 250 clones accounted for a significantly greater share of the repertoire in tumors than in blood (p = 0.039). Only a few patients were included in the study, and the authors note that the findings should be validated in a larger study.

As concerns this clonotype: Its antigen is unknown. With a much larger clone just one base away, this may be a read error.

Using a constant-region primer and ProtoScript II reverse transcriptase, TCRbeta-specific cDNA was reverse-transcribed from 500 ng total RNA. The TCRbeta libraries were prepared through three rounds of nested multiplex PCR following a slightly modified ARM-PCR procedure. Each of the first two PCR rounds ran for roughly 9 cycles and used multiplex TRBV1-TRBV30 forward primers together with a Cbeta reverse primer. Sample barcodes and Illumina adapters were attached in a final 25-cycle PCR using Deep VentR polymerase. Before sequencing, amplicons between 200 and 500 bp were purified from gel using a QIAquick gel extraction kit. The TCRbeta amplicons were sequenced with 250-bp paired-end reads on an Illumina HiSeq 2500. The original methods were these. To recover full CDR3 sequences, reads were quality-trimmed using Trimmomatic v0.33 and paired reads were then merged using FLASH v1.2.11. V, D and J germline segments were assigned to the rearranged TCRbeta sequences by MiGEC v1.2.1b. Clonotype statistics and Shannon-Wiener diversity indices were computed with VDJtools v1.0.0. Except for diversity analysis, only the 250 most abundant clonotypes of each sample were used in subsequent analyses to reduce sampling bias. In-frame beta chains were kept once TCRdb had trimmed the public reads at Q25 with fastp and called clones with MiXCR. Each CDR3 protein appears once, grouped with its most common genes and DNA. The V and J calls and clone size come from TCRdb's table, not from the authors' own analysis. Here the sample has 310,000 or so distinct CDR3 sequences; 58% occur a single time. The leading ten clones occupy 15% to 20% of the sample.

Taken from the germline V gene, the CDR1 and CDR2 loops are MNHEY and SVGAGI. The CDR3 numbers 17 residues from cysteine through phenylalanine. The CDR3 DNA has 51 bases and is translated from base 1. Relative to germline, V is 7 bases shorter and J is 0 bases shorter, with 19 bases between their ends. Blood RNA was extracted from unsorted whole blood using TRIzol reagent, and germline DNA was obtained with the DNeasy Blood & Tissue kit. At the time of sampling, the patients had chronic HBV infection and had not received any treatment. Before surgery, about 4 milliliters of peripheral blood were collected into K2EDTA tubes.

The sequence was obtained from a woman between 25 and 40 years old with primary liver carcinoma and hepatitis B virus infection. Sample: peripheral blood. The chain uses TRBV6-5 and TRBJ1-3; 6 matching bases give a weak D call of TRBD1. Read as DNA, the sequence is TGTGCCAGCATCTTCACCCGGACAGCGAACTCTGGAAACACCATATATTTT. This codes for CASIFTRTANSGNTIYF.